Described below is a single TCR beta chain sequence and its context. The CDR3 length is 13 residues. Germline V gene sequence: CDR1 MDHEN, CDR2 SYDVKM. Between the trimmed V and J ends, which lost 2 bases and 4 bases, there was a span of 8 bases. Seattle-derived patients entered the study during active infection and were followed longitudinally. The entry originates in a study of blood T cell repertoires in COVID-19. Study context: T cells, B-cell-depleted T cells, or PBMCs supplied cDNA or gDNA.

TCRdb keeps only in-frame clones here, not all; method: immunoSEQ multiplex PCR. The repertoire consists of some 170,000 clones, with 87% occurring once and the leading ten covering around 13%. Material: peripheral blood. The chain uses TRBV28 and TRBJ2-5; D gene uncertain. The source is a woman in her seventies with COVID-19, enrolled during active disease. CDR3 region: CASSLSFGETQYF. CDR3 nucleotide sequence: TGTGCCAGCAGTTTAAGTTTCGGAGAGACCCAGTACTTC.